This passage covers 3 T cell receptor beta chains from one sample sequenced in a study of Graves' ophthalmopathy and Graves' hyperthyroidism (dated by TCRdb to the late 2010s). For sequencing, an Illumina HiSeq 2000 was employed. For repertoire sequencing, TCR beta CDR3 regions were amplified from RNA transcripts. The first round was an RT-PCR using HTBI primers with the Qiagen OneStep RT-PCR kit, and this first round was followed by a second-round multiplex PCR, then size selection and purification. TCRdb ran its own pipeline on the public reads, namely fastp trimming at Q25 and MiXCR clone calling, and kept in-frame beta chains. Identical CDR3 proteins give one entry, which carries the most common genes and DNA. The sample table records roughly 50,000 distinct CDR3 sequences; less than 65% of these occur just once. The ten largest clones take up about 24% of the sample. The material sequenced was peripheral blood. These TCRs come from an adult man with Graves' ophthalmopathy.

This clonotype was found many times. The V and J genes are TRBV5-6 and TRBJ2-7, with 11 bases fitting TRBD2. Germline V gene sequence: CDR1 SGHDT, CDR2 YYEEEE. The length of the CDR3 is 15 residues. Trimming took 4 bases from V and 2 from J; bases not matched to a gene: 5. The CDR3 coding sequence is TGTGCCAGCAGCAAGACTAGCGGGGTCCCCTACGAGCAGTACTTC. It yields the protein CASSKTSGVPYEQYF. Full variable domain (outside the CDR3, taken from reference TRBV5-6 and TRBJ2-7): DAGVTQSPTHLIKTRGQQVTLRCSPKSGHDTVSWYQQALGQGPQFIFQYYEEEERQRGNFPDRFSGHQFPNYSSELNVNALLLGDSALYLCASSKTSGVPYEQYFGPGTRLTVT.

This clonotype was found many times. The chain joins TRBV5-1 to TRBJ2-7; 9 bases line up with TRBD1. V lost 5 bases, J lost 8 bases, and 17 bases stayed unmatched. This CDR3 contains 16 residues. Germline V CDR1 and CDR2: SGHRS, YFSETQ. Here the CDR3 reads CASSYLLRQGGTKQYF. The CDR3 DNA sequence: TGCGCCAGCAGTTACTTACTCAGACAGGGGGGAACTAAGCAGTACTTC.

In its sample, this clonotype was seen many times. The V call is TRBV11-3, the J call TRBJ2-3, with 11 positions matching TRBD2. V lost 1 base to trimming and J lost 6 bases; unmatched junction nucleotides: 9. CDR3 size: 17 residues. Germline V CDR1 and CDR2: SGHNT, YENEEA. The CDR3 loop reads CASSLVSGRANLDTQYF. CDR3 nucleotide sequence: TGTGCCAGCAGCTTAGTTAGCGGGAGGGCCAATTTGGATACGCAGTATTTT.